This T cell receptor beta chain was found in a study of post-analysis software for immune sequencing data. Study results and caveats: Compared with controls, patients showed significantly lower normalized Chao1 diversity. There were roughly five TRBV segments more frequent in patients than controls, and TRBV5-6, TRBV5-1 and TRBV20-1 were among them.

The V gene lost 0 bases and the J gene lost 0 bases, with 13 bases spanning the gap. The CDR3 totals 16 residues. CDR1 and CDR2 from the germline V gene are DFQATT and SNEGSKA (reference sequence). As regards this clonotype: Antigen specificity is unknown.

TCR beta cDNA libraries included unique molecular identifiers. The authors obtained approximately 460,000 cDNA molecules from approximately 0.91 to 9.4 million T cells. Using its own MiXCR run on the PCR reads, TCRdb lists one record per CDR3 protein. The sample includes under 200,000 distinct CDR3 sequences, 29% of them seen just once. This clonotype was obtained from a girl aged 2-17 years with multiple sclerosis. The sequenced material came from blood. The V call is TRBV20-1, the J call TRBJ2-3, with D perhaps matching TRBD1 or TRBD2 (6 bases each). The CDR3 loop is CSARDPRGPSTDTQYF. The CDR3 nucleotides read TGCAGTGCTAGAGATCCTCGGGGGCCAAGCACAGATACGCAGTATTTT.